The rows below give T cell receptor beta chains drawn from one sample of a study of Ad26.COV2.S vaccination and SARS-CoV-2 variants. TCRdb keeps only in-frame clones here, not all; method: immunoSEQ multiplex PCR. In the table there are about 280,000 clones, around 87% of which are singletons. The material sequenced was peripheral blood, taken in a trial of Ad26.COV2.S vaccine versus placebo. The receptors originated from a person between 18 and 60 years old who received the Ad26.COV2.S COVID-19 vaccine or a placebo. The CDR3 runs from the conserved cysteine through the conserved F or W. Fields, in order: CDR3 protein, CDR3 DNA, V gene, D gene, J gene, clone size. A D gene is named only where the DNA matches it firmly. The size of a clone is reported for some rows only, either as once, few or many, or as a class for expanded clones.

CASSIGWGITGELFF | TGTGCCAGCTCTATCGGTTGGGGCATCACCGGGGAGCTGTTTTTT | TRBV2 | - | TRBJ2-2 | -
CASSSNSRETQYF | TGTGCCAGCAGCTCTAATAGTAGAGAGACCCAGTACTTC | TRBV7-2 | - | TRBJ2-5 | -
CASRENGELFF | TGTGCCAGCAGGGAGAACGGGGAGCTGTTTTTT | TRBV6-5 | - | TRBJ2-2 | -
CASSFSPLKRGLYEQYF | TGTGCCAGCAGTTTTTCCCCATTGAAGCGGGGGCTCTACGAGCAGTACTTC | TRBV27 | TRBD2 | TRBJ2-7 | -
CASSRTGNTEAFF | TGTGCCAGCAGCAGGACAGGGAACACTGAAGCTTTCTTT | TRBV5-4 | TRBD1 | TRBJ1-1 | -
CASSLGRNYNSPLHF | TGTGCCAGCAGCTTGGGGCGGAACTATAATTCACCCCTCCACTTT | TRBV5-4 | - | TRBJ1-6 | -
CASSVAGPGQGNNEQFF | TGTGCCAGCAGCGTAGCGGGACCGGGACAGGGTAACAATGAGCAGTTCTTC | TRBV9 | TRBD1 | TRBJ2-1 | -
CASSLRGQVYGYTF | TGTGCCAGCAGCTTGCGGGGGCAGGTCTATGGCTACACCTTC | TRBV5-8 | - | TRBJ1-2 | -
CASSLELAGTYGYTF | TGTGCCAGCAGCTTAGAGTTGGCGGGGACCTATGGCTACACCTTC | TRBV7-2 | - | TRBJ1-2 | -
CASTTLPTPGGYGYTF | TGTGCCAGTACCACACTACCCACACCCGGAGGCTATGGCTACACCTTC | TRBV19 | - | TRBJ1-2 | -
CASSRGSSYEQYF | TGTGCCAGCAGTCGGGGGAGTTCCTACGAGCAGTACTTC | TRBV6-2/TRBV6-3 | - | TRBJ2-7 | -
CASSPRGGQLYTF | TGTGCCAGCTCACCCCGGGGCGGACAACTCTACACCTTC | TRBV18 | - | TRBJ1-2 | -
CASRGQREANQPQHF | TGTGCCAGCAGAGGCCAGAGGGAAGCCAATCAGCCCCAGCATTTT | TRBV28 | - | TRBJ1-5 | -
CASSGVGVTRPETQYF | TGTGCCAGCAGCGGCGTGGGGGTAACACGCCCAGAGACCCAGTACTTC | TRBV9 | - | TRBJ2-5 | -
CASNGAFF | TGTGCCAGCAACGGAGCTTTCTTT | TRBV5-5 | - | TRBJ1-1 | -
CASSVDRWDYTF | TGTGCCAGCAGCGTAGATAGATGGGACTACACCTTC | TRBV9 | - | TRBJ1-2 | -
CASSALAGVRNEQFF | TGTGCCAGCAGTGCCCTAGCGGGAGTAAGGAATGAGCAGTTCTTC | TRBV6-4 | TRBD2 | TRBJ2-1 | once
CASSFHDRAGTEAFF | TGTGCCAGCAGCTTTCATGACAGGGCGGGCACTGAAGCTTTCTTT | TRBV11-1 | TRBD1 | TRBJ1-1 | -
CASSLIGHNIQYF | TGTGCCAGCAGCTTAATTGGTCATAACATTCAGTACTTC | TRBV7-8 | - | TRBJ2-4 | -
CASSFTTGEGTGELFF | TGTGCCAGCAGCTTTACGACAGGGGAAGGAACCGGGGAGCTGTTTTTT | TRBV2 | TRBD1 | TRBJ2-2 | -
CASSRGQNTEAFF | TGTGCCAGCAGCCGGGGACAGAACACTGAAGCTTTCTTT | TRBV3-1/TRBV3-2 | - | TRBJ1-1 | -
CASTNSPYEQYF | TGTGCCAGCACCAACAGTCCCTACGAGCAGTACTTC | TRBV28 | - | TRBJ2-7 | -
CASSYRTSTDTQYF | TGCGCCAGCAGCTATCGGACTAGCACAGATACGCAGTATTTT | TRBV5-1 | - | TRBJ2-3 | -
CASSGPGELFF | TGTGCCAGCAGCGGTCCCGGGGAGCTGTTTTTT | TRBV6-6 | - | TRBJ2-2 | once
CASSLALAVDEQFF | TGTGCCAGCAGCTTAGCGCTAGCCGTCGATGAGCAGTTCTTC | TRBV7-9 | - | TRBJ2-1 | -
CASSSLGTAEIYEQYF | TGTGCCAGCAGCTCATTAGGGACCGCGGAAATCTACGAGCAGTACTTC | TRBV7-9 | - | TRBJ2-7 | once